What follows are 18 T cell receptor beta chains derived from one specimen sequenced in a study of vaccination effects on CD4 cells after COVID-19. Before sequencing took place, the ViraFEST assay used viral peptide pools to expand antigen-specific CD4+ T cells. An approximately 10-day culture period preceded the isolation of CD4+ T cells. Everyone in the study got two shots of either the BNT162b2 or mRNA-1273 vaccine. Their antigens remain unidentified. Produced via immunoSEQ multiplex PCR; TCRdb's table is partial and in-frame only. This table has some 34,000 clones, roughly four fifths appearing once. Specimen: CD4+ T cells from PBMCs cultured with HCoV-NL63 spike peptides, collected after COVID-19 vaccination. The receptors were gathered from a human donor who received a COVID-19 vaccine. Some clones in this sample may be carry-over from other donors' samples.

This sequence joins TRBV2 and TRBJ2-5, with a tentative D call TRBD2 (6 bases). CDR1 SNHLY and CDR2 FYNNEI come from the germline V gene. Trimming cost V 8 bases and J 4 bases, with 20 bases left between them. This CDR3 comprises 15 residues. In DNA, the CDR3 is TGTGCCAGCGGGGGGTCCGGGCCGGGTGGAGAGACCCAGTACTTC. It translates to CASGGSGPGGETQYF.

The V gene is TRBV7-2, the J gene TRBJ2-3; tentatively, D is TRBD2 (6 bases). V was shortened by 1 base and J by 6 bases, with 14 bases between the two germline ends. The CDR3 spans 15 residues. Looked up from germline, CDR1 is SGHTA and CDR2 is FQGNSA. Written as DNA, the CDR3 is TGTGCCAGCAGCTTAGGAGCCGGGAGCGGGGATACGCAGTATTTT. This gives the protein CASSLGAGSGDTQYF.

The chain employs TRBV10-3 and TRBJ2-3; D remains unclear. Per germline, CDR1 ENHRY and CDR2 SYGVKD. The CDR3 is made up of 12 amino acids. V lost 6 bases and J lost 2, with 6 bases in between. The CDR3 sequence is CAIRDYTDTQYF. CDR3 in DNA: TGTGCCATCAGGGATTACACAGATACGCAGTATTTT.

This clone was observed a single time. The V gene is TRBV10-2, the J gene TRBJ2-7, with D tentatively TRBD1 (5 bases). Germline V gene data show CDR1 as WSHSY and CDR2 as SAAADI. V gave up 7 bases and J gave up 2 bases, with 15 bases separating them. The CDR3 contains 14 residues. CDR3 in DNA: TGCGCCAGCAAGACACAGGCTGGGCCCTACGAGCAGTACGTC. Translating gives CASKTQAGPYEQYV.

V and J are TRBV3-1 (or the pseudogene TRBV3-2) and TRBJ1-5; TRBD1 might be the D (5 bases). Germline V gene lookup returns CDR1 LGHDT and CDR2 YNNKEL (reference sequence). The V end lost 3 bases, the J end lost 3 bases, and 12 bases lay between the germline ends. The CDR3 extends over 15 amino acids. CDR3 loop: CASSQEGFPNQPQHF. CDR3 DNA sequence: TGTGCCAGCAGCCAGGAGGGGTTCCCCAATCAGCCCCAGCATTTT.

The chain has TRBV5-1 and TRBJ1-4; 8 nucleotides line up with TRBD1. J lost 5 bases, V lost 0 bases, and 0 bases had no gene match. CDR1 and CDR2 (germline): SGHRS, YFSETQ. The length of the CDR3 is 14 residues. CDR3 protein: CASSLGQGNEKLFF. CDR3 coding DNA: TGCGCCAGCAGCTTGGGACAGGGGAATGAAAAACTGTTTTTT.

The chain recombines TRBV18 with TRBJ2-5, with TRBD1 identical over 7 bases. The CDR3 is 14 amino acids. Trimming removed 6 bases from V and 5 bases from J; junction bases left unmatched: 9. Germline-derived CDR1 and CDR2 are KGHSH and LQKENI. The CDR3 DNA is TGTGCCAGCTCCCATGAGACAGGGCGCGAGACCCAGTACTTC. The encoded protein is CASSHETGRETQYF.

This chain joins TRBV24-1 and TRBJ1-2; a weak D match, TRBD1 (5 bases). Germline V gene lookup returns CDR1 KGHDR and CDR2 SFDVKD. CDR3 length: 16 amino acids. V lost 4 bases to trimming and J lost 4 bases, with 18 bases between them. As DNA, the CDR3 is TGTGCCACCAGTGACCCAACCACGGGGGGAGTCTATGGCTACACCTTC. Its translation: CATSDPTTGGVYGYTF.

The chain recombines TRBV5-1 with TRBJ1-6; weak D call: TRBD1 (5 bases). V shed 2 bases and J shed 9 bases, with 18 bases lying between them. Germline CDR1 is SGHRS and CDR2 is YFSETQ. The CDR3 spans 16 residues. CDR3 sequence (DNA): TGCGCCAGCAGCTTCGACCTCGGACAACGAGGTTCACCCCTCCACTTT. Its translation: CASSFDLGQRGSPLHF.

The chain couples TRBV5-6 to TRBJ2-5, with a tentative D call TRBD2 (6 bases). This CDR3 region has 14 residues. From germline, CDR1 is SGHDT and CDR2 YYEEEE. V lost 8 bases and J lost 5, with 19 bases in between. The CDR3 protein is CASALALRGETQYF. The CDR3 DNA is TGTGCCAGTGCCCTAGCACTCCGGGGGGAGACCCAGTACTTC.

V is TRBV9 and J is TRBJ2-2; D might be TRBD1 (6 bases). Germline V gene data show CDR1 as SGDLS and CDR2 as YYNGEE. The CDR3 consists of 14 residues. Trimming took 1 base from V and 4 from J, leaving 8 bases between them. For the CDR3, the DNA is TGTGCCAGCAGCGTAACAGGGACCACCGGGGAGCTGTTTTTT. It codes for CASSVTGTTGELFF.

V is TRBV19 and J is TRBJ1-2, with TRBD1 identical over 7 bases. Trimming at V came to 5 bases and at J to 8 bases, leaving 8 bases not matched to a gene. This CDR3 has 13 amino acids. Germline V gene lookup returns CDR1 LNHDA and CDR2 SQIVND (reference sequence). CDR3 sequence: CASSPDRARGYTF. The CDR3 nucleotides read TGTGCCAGTAGTCCCGACAGGGCTCGCGGCTACACCTTC.

The V call is TRBV2, the J call TRBJ2-7, with TRBD1 as a possible D gene (7 bases). The CDR3 sequence is 15 residues long. CDR1 and CDR2 from the germline V gene are SNHLY and FYNNEI. V lost 5 bases and J lost 3, with 17 bases in between. This CDR3 is CASSSGGTDNYEQYV. CDR3 nucleotides: TGTGCCAGCAGTAGTGGGGGGACAGACAACTACGAGCAGTACGTC.

CDR3 nucleotides: TGCGCCAGCAGCTTGTTGCAGGGTGAAAAACTGTTTTTT. This codes for CASSLLQGEKLFF. The rearrangement uses TRBV5-1 and TRBJ1-4; maybe TRBD1 (5 bases). The CDR3 extends over 13 amino acids. The germline gives CDR1 SGHRS, CDR2 YFSETQ. Trimming removed 1 base from V and 7 bases from J, with 8 bases in between.

In its sample, this clone was seen once. The rearrangement joins TRBV18 to TRBJ1-4, with 7 positions matching TRBD1. Germline V gene data show CDR1 as KGHSH and CDR2 as LQKENI. The CDR3 sequence is 15 residues long. The junction had 8 bases not matched to a gene; V was cut back by 6 bases and J by 4 bases. CDR3 sequence (DNA): TGTGCCAGCTCGGGCACAGGGGCGAATAATGAAAAACTGTTTTTT. Translating gives CASSGTGANNEKLFF.

The chain couples TRBV5-4 to TRBJ2-1; 11 bases fit TRBD2. Germline V CDR1 and CDR2: SGHNT, YYREEE (reference sequence). The CDR3 is 15 residues long. V lost 4 bases, J lost 10 bases, and 10 bases stayed unmatched. CDR3 amino acids: CASSPGGSSGGEQFF. DNA of the CDR3: TGTGCCAGCAGCCCCGGAGGTTCTAGCGGGGGGGAGCAGTTCTTC.

The rearrangement links TRBV6-6 to TRBJ2-7; TRBD2 agrees at 7 bases. The CDR3 is 13 amino acids. With 2 bases clipped from V and 5 bases from J, the junction kept 3 bases outside the gene matches. Germline-derived CDR1 and CDR2 are MNHNY and SVGAGI (reference sequence). The CDR3 is CASSYGAGDEQYV. In DNA form, the CDR3 reads TGTGCCAGCAGTTACGGGGCGGGGGACGAGCAGTACGTC.

CDR3 bases: TGTGCCAGCAGCTTAACGAGACTCCAGGGCGAGACCCAGTACTTC. Its translation: CASSLTRLQGETQYF. V usage is TRBV7-7 and J usage is TRBJ2-5; a weak D match, TRBD1 (5 bases). Deletions cut 2 bases from V and 5 bases from J, with 15 bases between. The CDR3 consists of 15 residues. The germline V gene encodes CDR1 SSHAT and CDR2 FNYEAQ (reference sequence).